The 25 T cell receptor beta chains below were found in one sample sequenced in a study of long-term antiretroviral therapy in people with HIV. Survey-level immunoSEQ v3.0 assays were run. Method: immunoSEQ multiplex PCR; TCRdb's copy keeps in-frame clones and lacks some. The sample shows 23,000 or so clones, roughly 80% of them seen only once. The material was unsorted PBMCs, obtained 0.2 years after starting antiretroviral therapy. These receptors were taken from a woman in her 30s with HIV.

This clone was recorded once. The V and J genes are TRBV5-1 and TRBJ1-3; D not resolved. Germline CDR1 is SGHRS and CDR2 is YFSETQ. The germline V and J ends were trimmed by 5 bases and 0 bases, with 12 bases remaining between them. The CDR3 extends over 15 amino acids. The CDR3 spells CASRTDPHSGNTIYF. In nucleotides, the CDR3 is TGCGCCAGCAGAACCGACCCTCACTCTGGAAACACCATATATTTT.

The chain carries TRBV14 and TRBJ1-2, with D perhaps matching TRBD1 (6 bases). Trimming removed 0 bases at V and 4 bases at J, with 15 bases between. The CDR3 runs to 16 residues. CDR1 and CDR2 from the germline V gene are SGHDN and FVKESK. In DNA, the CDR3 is TGTGCCAGCAGCCAAGACGGAGGGGGGGTCATCTATGGCTACACCTTC. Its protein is CASSQDGGGVIYGYTF.

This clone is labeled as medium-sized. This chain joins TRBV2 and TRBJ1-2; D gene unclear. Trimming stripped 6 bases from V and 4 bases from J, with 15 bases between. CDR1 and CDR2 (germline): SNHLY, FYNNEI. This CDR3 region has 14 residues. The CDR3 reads CASSYDPGIYGYTF. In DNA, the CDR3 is TGTGCCAGCAGCTATGATCCGGGGATCTATGGCTACACCTTC. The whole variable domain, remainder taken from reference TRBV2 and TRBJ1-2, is EPEVTQTPSHQVTQMGQEVILRCVPISNHLYFYWYRQILGQKVEFLVSFYNNEISEKSEIFDDQFSVERPDGSNFTLKIRSTKLEDSAMYFCASSYDPGIYGYTFGSGTRLTVV.

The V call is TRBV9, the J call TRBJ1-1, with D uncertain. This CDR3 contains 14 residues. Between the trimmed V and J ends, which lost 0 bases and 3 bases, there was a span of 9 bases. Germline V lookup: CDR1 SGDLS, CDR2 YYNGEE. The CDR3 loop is CASSVAQGDTEAFF. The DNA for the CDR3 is TGTGCCAGCAGCGTAGCACAAGGTGACACTGAAGCTTTCTTT.

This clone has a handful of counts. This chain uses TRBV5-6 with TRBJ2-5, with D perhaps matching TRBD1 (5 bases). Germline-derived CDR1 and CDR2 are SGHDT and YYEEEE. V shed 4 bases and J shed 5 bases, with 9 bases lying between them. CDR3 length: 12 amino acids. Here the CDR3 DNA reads TGTGCCAGCAGCCCAGGGAAGGAGACCCAGTACTTC. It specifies CASSPGKETQYF.

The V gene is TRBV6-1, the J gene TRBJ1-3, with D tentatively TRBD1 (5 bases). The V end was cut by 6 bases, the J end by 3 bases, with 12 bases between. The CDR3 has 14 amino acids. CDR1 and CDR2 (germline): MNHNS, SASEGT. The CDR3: CASRGEGSGNTIYF. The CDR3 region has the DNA TGTGCCAGCAGGGGGGAGGGAAGTGGAAACACCATATATTTT.

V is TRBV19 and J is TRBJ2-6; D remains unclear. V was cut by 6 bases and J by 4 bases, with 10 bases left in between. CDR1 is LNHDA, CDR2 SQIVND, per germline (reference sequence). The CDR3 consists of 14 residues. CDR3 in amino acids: CASRENPGANVLTF. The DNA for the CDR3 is TGTGCCAGTAGGGAGAATCCCGGGGCCAACGTCCTGACTTTC.

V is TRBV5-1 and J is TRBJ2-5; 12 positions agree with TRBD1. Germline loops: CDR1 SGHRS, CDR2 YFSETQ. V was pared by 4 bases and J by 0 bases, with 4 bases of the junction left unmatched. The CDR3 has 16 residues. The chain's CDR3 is CASSGGTGGYQETQYF. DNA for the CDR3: TGCGCCAGCAGCGGAGGGACAGGGGGCTACCAAGAGACCCAGTACTTC.

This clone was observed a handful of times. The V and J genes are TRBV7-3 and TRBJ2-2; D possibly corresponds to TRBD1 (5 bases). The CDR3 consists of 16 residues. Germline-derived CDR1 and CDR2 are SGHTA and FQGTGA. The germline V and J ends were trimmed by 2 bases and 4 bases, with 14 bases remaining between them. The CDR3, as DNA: TGTGCCAGCAGCTTAGTGTTTCAGGGATCCACCGGGGAGCTGTTTTTT. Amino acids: CASSLVFQGSTGELFF.

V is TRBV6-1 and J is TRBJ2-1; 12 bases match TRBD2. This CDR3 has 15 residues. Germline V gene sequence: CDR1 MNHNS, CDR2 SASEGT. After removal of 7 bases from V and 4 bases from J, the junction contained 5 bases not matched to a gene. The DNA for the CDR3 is TGTGCCAGCATCCCCACTAGCGGGGGGTACAATGAGCAGTTCTTC. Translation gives CASIPTSGGYNEQFF.

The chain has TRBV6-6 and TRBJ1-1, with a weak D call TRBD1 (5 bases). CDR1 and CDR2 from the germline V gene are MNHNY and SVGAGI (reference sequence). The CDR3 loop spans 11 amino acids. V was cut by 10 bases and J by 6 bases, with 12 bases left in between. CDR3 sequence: CATGTDAEAFF. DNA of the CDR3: TGTGCCACTGGGACCGACGCTGAAGCTTTCTTT.

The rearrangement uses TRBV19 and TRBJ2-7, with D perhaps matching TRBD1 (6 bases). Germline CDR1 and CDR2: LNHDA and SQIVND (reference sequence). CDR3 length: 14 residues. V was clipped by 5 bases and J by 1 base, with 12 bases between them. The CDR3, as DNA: TGTGCCAGTAGTCCTCGACAGGTATCCTACGAGCAGTACTTC. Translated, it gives CASSPRQVSYEQYF.

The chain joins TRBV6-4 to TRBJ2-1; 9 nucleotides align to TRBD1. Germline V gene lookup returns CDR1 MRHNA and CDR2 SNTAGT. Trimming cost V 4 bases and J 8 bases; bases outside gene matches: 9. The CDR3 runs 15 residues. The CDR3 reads CASSASGQGSDEQFF. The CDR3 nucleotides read TGTGCCAGCAGTGCCTCGGGACAGGGAAGCGATGAGCAGTTCTTC.

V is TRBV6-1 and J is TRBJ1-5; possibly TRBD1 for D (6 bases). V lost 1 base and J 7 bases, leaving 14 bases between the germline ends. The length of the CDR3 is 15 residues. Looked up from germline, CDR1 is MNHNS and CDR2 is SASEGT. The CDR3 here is CASSEVYQGRQPQHF. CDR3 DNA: TGTGCCAGCAGTGAAGTGTATCAGGGGAGACAGCCCCAGCATTTT.

This CDR3 is CASSLVRGWTEAFF. The CDR3 nucleotides read TGCGCCAGCAGCTTGGTCAGGGGTTGGACTGAAGCTTTCTTT. The chain links TRBV5-1 to TRBJ1-1; D is perhaps TRBD1 (6 bases). V lost 0 bases and J 5 bases, leaving 11 bases between the germline ends. The CDR3 is 14 residues long. Per the germline V gene, CDR1 is SGHRS and CDR2 is YFSETQ.

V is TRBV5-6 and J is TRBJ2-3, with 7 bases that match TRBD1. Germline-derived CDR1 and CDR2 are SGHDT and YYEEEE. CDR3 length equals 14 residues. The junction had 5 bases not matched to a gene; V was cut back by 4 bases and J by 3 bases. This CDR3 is CASSRRQGTDTQYF. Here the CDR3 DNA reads TGTGCCAGCAGCCGCAGACAGGGTACAGATACGCAGTATTTT.

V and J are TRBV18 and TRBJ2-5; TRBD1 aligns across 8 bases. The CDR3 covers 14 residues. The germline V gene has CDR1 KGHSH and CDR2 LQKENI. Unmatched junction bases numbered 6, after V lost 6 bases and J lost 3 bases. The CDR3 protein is CASSRLTGEETQYF. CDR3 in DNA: TGTGCCAGCTCCCGGCTGACAGGGGAAGAGACCCAGTACTTC.

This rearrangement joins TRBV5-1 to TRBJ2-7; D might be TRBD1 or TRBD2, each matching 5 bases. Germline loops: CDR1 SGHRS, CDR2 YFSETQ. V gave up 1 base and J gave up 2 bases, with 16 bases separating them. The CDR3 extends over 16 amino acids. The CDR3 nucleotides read TGCGCCAGCAGCTTGACGCCCTGGGACGAAGCCTACGAGCAGTACGTC. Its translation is CASSLTPWDEAYEQYV.

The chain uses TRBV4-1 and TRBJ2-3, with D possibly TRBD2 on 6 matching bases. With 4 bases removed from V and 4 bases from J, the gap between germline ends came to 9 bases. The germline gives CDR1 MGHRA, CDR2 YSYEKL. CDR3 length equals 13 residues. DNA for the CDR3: TGCGCCAGCAGCCCGGGACTGGCAGATACGCAGTATTTT. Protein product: CASSPGLADTQYF.

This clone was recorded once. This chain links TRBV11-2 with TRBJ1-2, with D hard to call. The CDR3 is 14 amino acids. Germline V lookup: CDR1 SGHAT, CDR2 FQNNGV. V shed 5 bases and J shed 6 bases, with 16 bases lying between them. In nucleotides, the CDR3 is TGTGCCAGCAGCCCAGATGCGACGGGCCATGGCTACACCTTC. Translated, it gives CASSPDATGHGYTF. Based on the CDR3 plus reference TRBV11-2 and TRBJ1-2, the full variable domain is EAGVAQSPRYKIIEKRQSVAFWCNPISGHATLYWYQQILGQGPKLLIQFQNNGVVDDSQLPKDRFSAERLKGVDSTLKIQPAKLEDSAVYLCASSPDATGHGYTFGSGTRLTVV.

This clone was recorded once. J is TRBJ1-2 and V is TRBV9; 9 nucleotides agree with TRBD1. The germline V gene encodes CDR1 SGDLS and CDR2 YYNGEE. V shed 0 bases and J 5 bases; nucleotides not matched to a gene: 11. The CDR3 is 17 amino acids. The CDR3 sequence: CASSVARTGASPYGYTF. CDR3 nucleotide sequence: TGTGCCAGCAGCGTAGCCCGGACAGGGGCCTCCCCTTATGGCTACACCTTC.

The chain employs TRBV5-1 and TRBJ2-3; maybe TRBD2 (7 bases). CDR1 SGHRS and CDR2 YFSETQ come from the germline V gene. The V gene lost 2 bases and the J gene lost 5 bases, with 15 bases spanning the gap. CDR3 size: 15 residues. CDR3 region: CASSLGGAQIDTQYF. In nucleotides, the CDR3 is TGCGCCAGCAGCTTAGGGGGGGCGCAGATAGATACGCAGTATTTT.

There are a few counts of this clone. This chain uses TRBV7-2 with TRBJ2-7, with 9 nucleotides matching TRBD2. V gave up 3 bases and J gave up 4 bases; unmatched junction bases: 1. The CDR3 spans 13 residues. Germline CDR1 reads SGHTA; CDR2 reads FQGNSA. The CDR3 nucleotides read TGTGCCAGCAGCTTTACTAGCGGGTACGAGCAGTACGTC. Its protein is CASSFTSGYEQYV.

CDR3 sequence: CASSLGRANNSPLHF. As DNA, the CDR3 is TGTGCCAGCAGCTTGGGACGGGCGAATAATTCACCCCTCCACTTT. The chain links TRBV5-6 to TRBJ1-6; D is undetermined. This CDR3 is 15 amino acids long. Germline-derived CDR1 and CDR2 are SGHDT and YYEEEE. The V end was cut by 0 bases, the J end by 5 bases, with 9 bases between.

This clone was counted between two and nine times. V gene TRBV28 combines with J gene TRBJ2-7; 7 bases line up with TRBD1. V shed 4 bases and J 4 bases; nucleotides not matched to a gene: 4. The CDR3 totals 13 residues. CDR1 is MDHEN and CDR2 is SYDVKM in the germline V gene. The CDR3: CASSSDRYYEQYV. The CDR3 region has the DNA TGTGCCAGCAGTTCGGACAGGTATTACGAGCAGTACGTC.